One and the same sample provided the 29 T cell receptor beta chains below, sequenced in a study of blood T cell repertoires in COVID-19. Measured with immunoSEQ multiplex PCR; TCRdb has only the in-frame clones, and not every one. Of over 85,000 clones detected, about 86% appear once; the ten largest clones hold around 20%. The sequenced sample consisted of peripheral blood. All receptors come from an elderly woman with acute or convalescent COVID-19.

The chain employs TRBV7-2 and TRBJ2-1; the D gene is possibly TRBD2 (5 bases). This CDR3 is 12 amino acids long. Germline V lookup: CDR1 SGHTA, CDR2 FQGNSA. Trimming shortened V by 6 bases and J by 7 bases, and 10 bases separated the two germline ends. The CDR3 DNA is TGTGCCAGCAGTTTCCTAGCAAATGAGCAGTTCTTC. Translated, it gives CASSFLANEQFF.

The chain uses TRBV29-1 and TRBJ2-7; TRBD1 matches at 10 bases. The V and J ends lost 7 bases and 4 bases, in that order; junction bases with no gene match: 7. There are 13 residues in the CDR3. Germline V gene lookup returns CDR1 SQVTM and CDR2 ANQGSEA. The CDR3, as DNA: TGCAGCGCATCGGGACAGGGGAGGTACGAGCAGTACTTC. It translates to CSASGQGRYEQYF.

The chain couples TRBV5-4 to TRBJ1-2; perhaps TRBD1 as D (5 bases). There are 13 residues in the CDR3. Trimming pared 0 bases from V and 4 bases from J, leaving 7 bases between. The germline gives CDR1 SGHNT, CDR2 YYREEE (reference sequence). The CDR3 region has the DNA TGTGCCAGCAGCTTGGCCAGGGTCTATGGCTACACCTTC. This codes for CASSLARVYGYTF. Drawing the rest from reference TRBV5-4 and TRBJ1-2, the complete variable domain is ETGVTQSPTHLIKTRGQQVTLRCSSQSGHNTVSWYQQALGQGPQFIFQYYREEENGRGNFPPRFSGLQFPNYSSELNVNALELDDSALYLCASSLARVYGYTFGSGTRLTVV.

The rearrangement uses TRBV11-3 and TRBJ1-1, with TRBD1 identical over 9 bases. The CDR3 sequence is 16 residues long. Trimming removed 1 base from V and 4 bases from J; junction bases left unmatched: 7. Germline loops: CDR1 SGHNT, CDR2 YENEEA. The CDR3 protein is CASSLVVWDRVTEAFF. The CDR3 DNA follows: TGTGCCAGCAGCTTAGTCGTGTGGGACAGGGTCACTGAAGCTTTCTTT.

The V call is TRBV3-1 (or the pseudogene TRBV3-2), the J call TRBJ1-1; D is perhaps TRBD1 (5 bases). CDR1 is LGHDT, CDR2 YNNKEL, per germline (reference sequence). V was cut by 6 bases and J by 6 bases, with 20 bases left in between. The CDR3 is made up of 15 amino acids. The CDR3 is CASSRRGRVLAEAFF. The CDR3, as DNA: TGTGCCAGCAGTAGGCGGGGCAGGGTTTTGGCTGAAGCTTTCTTT.

This clone appeared a few times. The chain employs TRBV28 and TRBJ2-1, with 7 nucleotides matching TRBD2. This CDR3 is 15 amino acids long. From germline, CDR1 is MDHEN and CDR2 SYDVKM. Unmatched junction bases numbered 7, after V lost 5 bases and J lost 3 bases. The CDR3 loop is CASSPAGSYYNEQFF. The CDR3 DNA reads as TGTGCCAGCAGTCCAGCGGGGTCTTACTACAATGAGCAGTTCTTC.

The rearrangement uses TRBV4-1 and TRBJ2-7, with D possibly matching TRBD1 (6 bases). Per germline, CDR1 MGHRA and CDR2 YSYEKL. V lost 4 bases and J 1 base, leaving 11 bases between the germline ends. The CDR3 spans 14 residues. The CDR3 reads CASSLRTVSYEQYF. DNA for the CDR3: TGCGCCAGCAGCCTACGGACAGTTTCCTACGAGCAGTACTTC.

The V call is TRBV5-1, the J call TRBJ1-1, with 7 positions matching TRBD1. The CDR3 has 17 amino acids. In germline, CDR1 is SGHRS, CDR2 YFSETQ. Losses at the gene ends were 4 bases for V and 0 bases for J; bases not matched to a gene: 12. This chain's CDR3 is CASSLVQDRRVNTEAFF. The CDR3 DNA reads as TGCGCCAGCAGCCTAGTACAGGACAGGAGGGTGAACACTGAAGCTTTCTTT.

The genes are TRBV4-1 and TRBJ2-7; TRBD2 agrees at 8 bases. V gave up 4 bases and J gave up 9 bases; unmatched junction bases: 14. This CDR3 contains 15 residues. Germline V gene data show CDR1 as MGHRA and CDR2 as YSYEKL. CDR3 in DNA: TGCGCCAGCAGCCCAATAGGGGGAGCGGGGGCCGCGCAGTACTTC. Its protein is CASSPIGGAGAAQYF.

This sequence joins TRBV29-1 and TRBJ2-2, with 9 bases matching TRBD1. Germline V gives CDR1 SQVTM, CDR2 ANQGSEA. The CDR3 consists of 14 residues. The V and J ends lost 6 bases and 4 bases, in that order; junction bases with no gene match: 6. In DNA, the CDR3 is TGCAGCGTAACCGGGACAGGGTCCACCGGGGAGCTGTTTTTT. Its protein product is CSVTGTGSTGELFF.

The chain has TRBV5-5 and TRBJ2-3; unclear D gene. CDR3 size: 14 residues. Germline V gene sequence: CDR1 SGHKS, CDR2 YYEKEE (reference sequence). Between the trimmed V and J ends, which lost 6 bases and 0 bases, there was a span of 11 bases. CDR3 sequence: CASTVGRSTDTQYF. The CDR3, as DNA: TGTGCCAGCACCGTGGGCAGGAGCACAGATACGCAGTATTTT.

The rearrangement uses TRBV18 and TRBJ1-5; D gene unclear. Germline CDR1 and CDR2: KGHSH and LQKENI. The V and J ends lost 1 base and 3 bases respectively, with 7 bases between them. The CDR3 length is 14 residues. CDR3 residues: CASSPQTDNQPQHF. The CDR3, as DNA: TGTGCCAGCTCACCACAAACAGACAATCAGCCCCAGCATTTT.

V usage is TRBV30 and J usage is TRBJ2-7, with 10 bases aligning to TRBD1. CDR3 size: 14 residues. Germline V gives CDR1 GTSNPN, CDR2 SVGIG (reference sequence). J was trimmed by 6 bases and V by 1 base; bases with no gene match: 6. CDR3 DNA: TGTGCCTGGAGTGGAGGACAGGGGGGATTCGAGCAGTACTTC. Amino acids: CAWSGGQGGFEQYF.

The CDR3 loop reads CATRGEGSRETQYF. The CDR3 DNA sequence: TGTGCCACTCGTGGAGAGGGTTCGAGAGAGACCCAGTACTTC. V and J are TRBV28 and TRBJ2-5; weak D call: TRBD2 (5 bases). This CDR3 is built from 14 residues. V lost 10 bases and J lost 4, with 19 bases in between. The germline CDR1 and CDR2 sequences are MDHEN and SYDVKM.

The chain carries TRBV9 and TRBJ1-4; D is unresolved. V was cut by 4 bases and J by 10 bases, with 17 bases left in between. CDR3 size: 14 residues. Germline V gene sequence: CDR1 SGDLS, CDR2 YYNGEE. The CDR3: CASSRETGRVKLFF. The CDR3 DNA reads as TGTGCCAGCAGCAGGGAGACCGGGAGGGTAAAACTGTTTTTT. Complete variable domain (other parts from reference TRBV9 and TRBJ1-4): DSGVTQTPKHLITATGQRVTLRCSPRSGDLSVYWYQQSLDQGLQFLIQYYNGEERAKGNILERFSAQQFPDLHSELNLSSLELGDSALYFCASSRETGRVKLFFGSGTQLSVL.

V gene TRBV3-1 (or the pseudogene TRBV3-2) combines with J gene TRBJ1-2; D is unresolved. V lost 1 base and J 0 bases, leaving 6 bases between the germline ends. The CDR3 totals 14 residues. The germline V gene encodes CDR1 LGHDT and CDR2 YNNKEL (reference sequence). CDR3 in amino acids: CASSQGATNYGYTF. The CDR3 DNA reads as TGTGCCAGCAGCCAAGGGGCGACTAACTATGGCTACACCTTC.

This clone has only a few counts. The V call is TRBV28, the J call TRBJ2-4, with TRBD2 matching 13 bases. This CDR3 has 17 residues. V was pared by 4 bases and J by 7 bases, with 10 bases of the junction left unmatched. Germline CDR1 MDHEN, CDR2 SYDVKM. CDR3 sequence (DNA): TGTGCCAGCAGTTCCGGACTAGCGGGGGCGCCTAGGAACATTCAGTACTTC. It codes for CASSSGLAGAPRNIQYF.

This clone showed up just once. CDR3 nucleotides: TGCAGTGCTAGTAGACAGGGGTATGGCTACACCTTC. Amino acids: CSASRQGYGYTF. The chain joins TRBV20-1 to TRBJ1-2; 8 bases are a match to TRBD1. The CDR3 spans 12 residues. Germline assignment: CDR1 DFQATT and CDR2 SNEGSKA (reference sequence). J was trimmed by 5 bases and V by 3 bases; bases with no gene match: 2.

J is TRBJ1-5 and V is TRBV5-6; 7 nucleotides match TRBD1. This CDR3 is built from 15 residues. From germline, CDR1 is SGHDT and CDR2 YYEEEE. V lost 1 base to trimming and J lost 4 bases; unmatched junction nucleotides: 5. Written as DNA, the CDR3 is TGTGCCAGCAGCTTGTGGGCAGGGGGTAATCAGCCCCAGCATTTT. This encodes CASSLWAGGNQPQHF.

The CDR3 DNA is TGCGCCAGCAGCCAACCGGTCAGGTCCTACAATGAGCAGTTCTTC. This sequence encodes CASSQPVRSYNEQFF. The chain combines TRBV4-1 with TRBJ2-1; D unclear. Trimming took 2 bases from V and 1 from J, leaving 9 bases between them. Per the germline V gene, CDR1 is MGHRA and CDR2 is YSYEKL. The CDR3 spans 15 residues.

The gene calls are TRBV7-3 and TRBJ1-1; TRBD1 might be the D (6 bases). The CDR3 runs 13 residues. Germline V gives CDR1 SGHTA, CDR2 FQGTGA. V lost 8 bases and J lost 1, with 11 bases in between. The CDR3 DNA reads as TGTGCCAGCGCCAGACAGGAGAACACTGAAGCTTTCTTT. Translation: CASARQENTEAFF.

V is TRBV2 and J is TRBJ1-5; tentatively, D is TRBD1 (5 bases). Trimming left V 7 bases short and J 1 base short, with 14 bases between. This CDR3 has 15 amino acids. CDR1 and CDR2 from the germline V gene are SNHLY and FYNNEI. The CDR3 bases are TGTGCCAGCACTAGGGAGGGGTTAAGCAATCAGCCCCAGCATTTT. Its translation is CASTREGLSNQPQHF.

The genes are TRBV7-9 and TRBJ1-2; tentative D call: TRBD1 (5 bases). Trimming left V 5 bases short and J 0 bases short, with 13 bases between. The CDR3 covers 15 residues. Germline CDR1 reads SEHNR; CDR2 reads FQNEAQ (reference sequence). The CDR3 bases are TGTGCCAGCAGCCCCGGGGGGGGACCTAACTATGGCTACACCTTC. This sequence encodes CASSPGGGPNYGYTF.

The chain carries TRBV6-5 and TRBJ2-5; 8 bases line up with TRBD2. CDR3 length equals 13 residues. Germline V gene lookup returns CDR1 MNHEY and CDR2 SVGAGI. J was trimmed by 6 bases and V by 6 bases; bases with no gene match: 6. As DNA, the CDR3 is TGTGCCAGCAGCCCCGGGGGGGACAAGACCCAGTACTTC. Translated: CASSPGGDKTQYF.

This CDR3 is CSYTTGVGGELFF. CDR3 sequence (DNA): TGCAGCTATACTACAGGGGTCGGCGGGGAGCTGTTTTTT. This chain joins TRBV29-1 and TRBJ2-2; the match to TRBD1 covers 7 bases. J lost 7 bases, V lost 8 bases, and 10 bases had no gene match. The CDR3 covers 13 residues. Germline CDR1 is SQVTM and CDR2 is ANQGSEA.

This chain links TRBV5-6 with TRBJ1-1; 7 bases fit TRBD1. Germline-derived CDR1 and CDR2 are SGHDT and YYEEEE. There are 15 residues in the CDR3. Unmatched junction bases numbered 10, after V lost 3 bases and J lost 5 bases. CDR3: CASSSRTGRWTEAFF. The CDR3 bases are TGTGCCAGCAGCTCCCGGACAGGCCGGTGGACTGAAGCTTTCTTT.

The sample holds a few counts of this clone. V and J are TRBV6-5 and TRBJ2-1, with D unresolved. The V gene's germline CDR1 is MNHEY and CDR2 SVGAGI. The CDR3 is 15 residues long. V gave up 2 bases and J gave up 6 bases, with 14 bases separating them. CDR3 sequence: CASSYVGAQTNEQFF. The CDR3 DNA reads as TGTGCCAGCAGTTACGTGGGCGCCCAGACCAATGAGCAGTTCTTC.

The sample holds one count of this clone. The rearrangement joins TRBV18 to TRBJ1-5, with D perhaps TRBD1 (5 bases). Germline V gene data show CDR1 as KGHSH and CDR2 as LQKENI. This CDR3 comprises 14 residues. V lost 2 bases to trimming and J lost 1 base, with 6 bases between them. The CDR3 bases are TGTGCCAGCTCACCAGGGGCCAGCAATCAGCCCCAGCATTTT. The encoded protein is CASSPGASNQPQHF. Together with reference TRBV18 and TRBJ1-5, the CDR3 gives the full variable domain: NAGVMQNPRHLVRRRGQEARLRCSPMKGHSHVYWYRQLPEEGLKFMVYLQKENIIDESGMPKERFSAEFPKEGPSILRIQQVVRGDSAAYFCASSPGASNQPQHFGDGTRLSIL.

This clone was counted a few times. The chain has TRBV6-5 and TRBJ1-4, with 8 bases lining up with TRBD1. V lost 6 bases and J lost 7; bases outside the gene matches: 4. This CDR3 comprises 13 residues. Germline CDR1 and CDR2: MNHEY and SVGAGI. In DNA, the CDR3 is TGTGCCAGCAGGCGGGACAGGCGTGAAAAACTGTTTTTT. Translation gives CASRRDRREKLFF.